Sequencing of this TCR beta chain was carried out in a study of technical replicates of blood from a few donors. CDR3 length equals 13 residues. The V and J ends lost 0 bases and 0 bases respectively, with 4 bases between them. Germline loops: CDR1 SGDLS, CDR2 YYNGEE. Sequencing was performed with immunoSEQ multiplex PCR; in TCRdb, only in-frame clones are kept and a portion is missing. Of around 72,000 clones in the sample, almost 95% were seen once. Sequencing input: T cells isolated from PBMCs. This TCR was sampled from a human donor in good health. The genes are TRBV9 and TRBJ2-7; D is unresolved. Written as DNA, the CDR3 is TGTGCCAGCAGCGTAGGCAGCTCCTACGAGCAGTACTTC. It is translated as CASSVGSSYEQYF.